A selection of T cell receptor beta chains follows, all from one sample in a study of blood T cells in healthy people across ages. TCRdb used MiXCR to reprocess the 5' RACE reads, holding one entry per CDR3 protein. The sample includes 550,000 to 800,000 distinct CDR3 sequences, 32% of them seen just once. Material: blood. The source is a woman older than 75 in good health. The CDR3 runs from the conserved cysteine through the conserved F or W. The D gene is left open where the match is weak. Clone sizes are given selectively: once, few, many, or a class where the clone is expanded.

v_gene	j_gene	d_gene	abundance	CDR3nt	CDR3aa
TRBV5-1	TRBJ2-3	TRBD1	NA	TGCGCCAGCAGCCCTGGACAGGGTCCAGATACGCAGTATTTT	CASSPGQGPDTQYF
TRBV12-3/TRBV12-4	TRBJ1-5	NA	many	TGTGCCAGCAGCCAGGGCACTAGAAATCAGCCCCAGCATTTT	CASSQGTRNQPQHF
TRBV7-2	TRBJ2-4	NA	NA	TGTGCCAGCAGCTTAGTTTCGGGGAACATTCAGTACTTC	CASSLVSGNIQYF
TRBV20-1	TRBJ2-1	TRBD2	many	TGCAGTGCCCCGAGGCCTAGCGGGGGAGATGAGCAGTTCTTC	CSAPRPSGGDEQFF
TRBV2	TRBJ2-3	NA	NA	TGTGCCACCTCCGTTTTCCACGCGGATACGCAGTATTTT	CATSVFHADTQYF
TRBV7-2	TRBJ2-4	NA	many	TGTGCCAGCAGCCCAGGGGTGGTCAAAAACATTCAGTACTTC	CASSPGVVKNIQYF
TRBV7-9	TRBJ2-3	NA	few	TGTGCCAGCAGCATAAGCACAGGTACGCAGTATTTT	CASSISTGTQYF
TRBV5-6	TRBJ1-5	NA	NA	TGTGCCAGCAGCCGAGACAAGGGTAGCAATCAGCCCCAGCATTTT	CASSRDKGSNQPQHF
TRBV7-2	TRBJ1-1	NA	NA	TGTGCCAGCAACCGGGGAGGATCGAACACTGAAGCTTTCTTT	CASNRGGSNTEAFF
TRBV12-3/TRBV12-4	TRBJ2-4	TRBD2	NA	TGTGCCAGCAGTTTATCAAGCGGGGGAGGCATTCAGTACTTC	CASSLSSGGGIQYF
TRBV6-2/TRBV6-3	TRBJ2-7	NA	NA	TGTGCCAGCAGGTACTCGGTAGACTCCTACGAGCAGTACTTC	CASRYSVDSYEQYF
TRBV4-2	TRBJ2-5	NA	many	TGTGCCAGCAGCCAAGATATGGGGGAGACCCAGTACTTC	CASSQDMGETQYF
TRBV20-1	TRBJ2-1	TRBD1	many	TGCAGTGCTAGACCCGGACAGGGCAATGAGCAGTTCTTC	CSARPGQGNEQFF
TRBV9	TRBJ1-2	TRBD1	NA	TGTGCCAGCAGCGCGGAGGACAGGAGAGATAACTATGGCTACACCTTC	CASSAEDRRDNYGYTF
TRBV30	TRBJ1-4	NA	few	TGTGCCTGGAGTCCCCAGGGTTGGGGCGGTGAAAAACTGTTTTTT	CAWSPQGWGGEKLFF
TRBV28	TRBJ2-6	NA	once	TGTGCCAGCAGTCTCCCAGGGGCAGGGGCCAACGTCCTGACTTTC	CASSLPGAGANVLTF
TRBV20-1	TRBJ2-3	TRBD1	NA	TGCAGTGCTACCCCGGGACAGATAACTAGTCTCCGGGCAGATACGCAGTATTTT	CSATPGQITSLRADTQYF